One sample yielded the 10 T cell receptor beta chains listed below, sequenced in a study of OX40 agonist ivuxolimab in advanced cancers. The data were produced by immunoSEQ multiplex PCR, yet TCRdb's version contains in-frame clones alone and is incomplete. The sample contains about 76,000 clones, 80% to 90% of which appear only once. The sequencing used CD4+ or CD8+ T cells sorted from blood, collected in a trial of the OX40 agonist ivuxolimab. These receptors originate from an adult with an advanced solid tumor such as melanoma, head and neck, liver or kidney cancer.

The rearrangement joins TRBV28 to TRBJ2-7; TRBD1 matches 11 bases. The CDR3 is 15 residues long. Germline CDR1 is MDHEN and CDR2 is SYDVKM. The V and J ends lost 7 bases and 2 bases, in that order; junction bases with no gene match: 7. The CDR3 bases are TGTGCCAGCACCCGGCGGGGACAGGGGGCCTACGAGCAGTACTTC. This sequence encodes CASTRRGQGAYEQYF. The full variable domain, its missing parts supplied by reference TRBV28 and TRBJ2-7, is DVKVTQSSRYLVKRTGEKVFLECVQDMDHENMFWYRQDPGLGLRLIYFSYDVKMKEKGDIPEGYSVSREKKERFSLILESASTNQTSMYLCASTRRGQGAYEQYFGPGTRLTVT.

The chain joins TRBV6-1 to TRBJ1-6; TRBD1 agrees at 8 bases. The CDR3 length is 16 residues. The ends lost 4 bases at V and 6 bases at J; junction bases unmatched: 8. The germline CDR1 and CDR2 sequences are MNHNS and SASEGT. The CDR3 nucleotides are TGTGCCAGCAGTGCCCCGAACAGGGGGGGTAATTCACCCCTCCACTTT. It codes for CASSAPNRGGNSPLHF.

The chain combines TRBV4-2 with TRBJ1-6; D gene ambiguous. Germline values: CDR1 LGHNA, CDR2 YNFKEQ. The CDR3 runs 14 residues. Trimming removed 0 bases at V and 9 bases at J, with 9 bases between. As DNA, the CDR3 is TGTGCCAGCAGCCAAGAGGGCGTTTCTTCACCCCTCCACTTT. Translation gives CASSQEGVSSPLHF.

J is TRBJ1-4 and V is TRBV5-1, with a possible D match to TRBD1 (5 bases). CDR3 length: 16 amino acids. V lost 4 bases, J lost 4 bases, and 17 bases lay in between. CDR1 and CDR2 from the germline V gene are SGHRS and YFSETQ. The CDR3: CASSPTVGGNNEKLFF. Written as DNA, the CDR3 is TGCGCCAGCAGCCCGACCGTGGGGGGGAATAATGAAAAACTGTTTTTT.

This chain connects TRBV5-5 to TRBJ1-2, with D possibly TRBD1 on 5 matching bases. The CDR3 totals 13 residues. Trimming took 3 bases from V and 5 from J, leaving 11 bases between them. Germline CDR1 reads SGHKS; CDR2 reads YYEKEE (reference sequence). The DNA for the CDR3 is TGTGCCAGCAGCTGGGACGGGGATTATGGCTACACCTTC. As protein: CASSWDGDYGYTF.

The chain combines TRBV6-1 with TRBJ2-3, with 7 bases identical to TRBD1. The CDR3 consists of 14 residues. CDR1 is MNHNS, CDR2 SASEGT, per germline. Losses at the gene ends were 5 bases for V and 2 bases for J; bases not matched to a gene: 4. The CDR3 DNA reads TGTGCCAGCAGTTTGACAGGGCCCACAGATACGCAGTATTTT. It is translated as CASSLTGPTDTQYF.

The genes are TRBV7-2 and TRBJ1-2; TRBD1 might be the D (5 bases). V shed 5 bases and J shed 4 bases, with 17 bases lying between them. The CDR3 has 15 residues. Germline CDR1 and CDR2: SGHTA and FQGNSA. The CDR3 bases are TGTGCCAGCAGCCCCCGAGCCGGGGGGTTCTATGGCTACACCTTC. Translated: CASSPRAGGFYGYTF.

The chain carries TRBV6-5 and TRBJ1-2; D unclear. There are 14 residues in the CDR3. Trimming pared 2 bases from V and 4 bases from J, leaving 11 bases between. From germline, CDR1 is MNHEY and CDR2 SVGAGI. CDR3 in amino acids: CASSYAGGLYGYTF. CDR3 nucleotides: TGTGCCAGCAGTTACGCCGGAGGCCTCTATGGCTACACCTTC.

This clone was seen more than once but under ten times. The chain recombines TRBV9 with TRBJ2-1, with D uncertain. The V and J ends lost 0 bases and 6 bases respectively, with 7 bases between them. CDR1 and CDR2 (germline): SGDLS, YYNGEE. CDR3 size: 13 residues. This CDR3 is CASSVGELNEQFF. As DNA, the CDR3 is TGTGCCAGCAGCGTAGGGGAACTCAATGAGCAGTTCTTC. Variable domain in full (rest from reference TRBV9 and TRBJ2-1): DSGVTQTPKHLITATGQRVTLRCSPRSGDLSVYWYQQSLDQGLQFLIQYYNGEERAKGNILERFSAQQFPDLHSELNLSSLELGDSALYFCASSVGELNEQFFGPGTRLTVL.

This clone was picked up one time. The rearrangement uses TRBV9 and TRBJ1-6, with D tentatively TRBD1 (5 bases). This CDR3 contains 14 residues. Germline V gene lookup returns CDR1 SGDLS and CDR2 YYNGEE. Trimming stripped 0 bases from V and 7 bases from J, with 8 bases between. The CDR3 here is CASSVEGENSPLHF. The DNA of the CDR3 is TGTGCCAGCAGCGTAGAAGGGGAGAATTCACCCCTCCACTTT.